These 26 T cell receptor beta chains were all obtained from the same sample, sequenced in a study of T cell responses to AZD1222 COVID-19 vaccine. Data came from immunoSEQ multiplex PCR; TCRdb stores just in-frame clones and leaves some out. The profile shows some 90,000 clones, about nine tenths of them singletons. The material sequenced was peripheral blood, taken on day 0 of AZD1222 vaccination. Every receptor here comes from an adult in good health.

A single count supports this clone. The V call is TRBV4-1, the J call TRBJ2-2; D remains unclear. The V end was cut by 3 bases, the J end by 7 bases, with 24 bases between. The CDR3 extends over 18 amino acids. Germline CDR1 MGHRA, CDR2 YSYEKL. This CDR3 is CASSQSRQARSWCGELFF. The CDR3 DNA is TGCGCCAGCAGCCAGAGCCGGCAGGCAAGGTCATGGTGCGGGGAGCTGTTTTTT.

This clone showed up many times. The CDR3 is CASSYDPGTTNTEAFF. The CDR3 DNA follows: TGTGCCAGCAGTTACGACCCCGGGACAACGAACACTGAAGCTTTCTTT. V is TRBV6-5 and J is TRBJ1-1, with D perhaps TRBD1 (6 bases). Germline V CDR1 and CDR2: MNHEY, SVGAGI. The CDR3 totals 16 residues. V shed 2 bases and J shed 1 base, with 14 bases lying between them.

The chain has TRBV7-3 and TRBJ2-7; 11 positions match TRBD2. CDR1 and CDR2 from the germline V gene are SGHTA and FQGTGA. The CDR3 length is 15 residues. V lost 5 bases, J lost 3 bases, and 6 bases stayed unmatched. The CDR3 bases are TGTGCCAGCAGCCAGGCCGGGACTAGCGGCTACGAGCAGTACTTC. Amino acid sequence: CASSQAGTSGYEQYF.

The chain joins TRBV29-1 to TRBJ2-2, with TRBD1 matching 8 bases. Germline lookup yields CDR1 SQVTM and CDR2 ANQGSEA. The length of the CDR3 is 15 residues. The ends lost 4 bases at V and 7 bases at J; junction bases unmatched: 11. CDR3 amino acids: CSVARTGSRNGELFF. Here the CDR3 DNA reads TGCAGCGTTGCCCGGACAGGGTCCCGGAACGGGGAGCTGTTTTTT.

The genes are TRBV29-1 and TRBJ2-7; 10 nucleotides match TRBD2. Germline V gene lookup returns CDR1 SQVTM and CDR2 ANQGSEA. This CDR3 has 18 residues. V lost 5 bases and J lost 2; bases outside the gene matches: 18. In DNA form, the CDR3 reads TGCAGCGTTCGGTTGGGGCCTAGCGGGAGCATCTGGACCTACGAGCAGTACTTC. Residues: CSVRLGPSGSIWTYEQYF.

This chain joins TRBV11-1 and TRBJ1-1; possibly TRBD1 for D (6 bases). The CDR3 loop spans 15 amino acids. The ends were cut back, 3 bases at V and 3 bases at J, with 14 bases in the middle. Per germline, CDR1 SGHAT and CDR2 FQDESV (reference sequence). CDR3 in DNA: TGTGCCAGCAGCTTCGGGGACAAACGACACACTGAAGCTTTCTTT. Encoded protein: CASSFGDKRHTEAFF.

The chain has TRBV9 and TRBJ1-1; D is unclear. Germline lookup yields CDR1 SGDLS and CDR2 YYNGEE. The CDR3 consists of 13 residues. Trimming shortened V by 0 bases and J by 7 bases, and 10 bases separated the two germline ends. Here the CDR3 DNA reads TGTGCCAGCAGCGTAGGGAGGGAACTTGAAGCTTTCTTT. Residues: CASSVGRELEAFF.

This chain uses TRBV10-1 with TRBJ2-2; D unclear. Trimming removed 4 bases from V and 6 bases from J, with 9 bases in between. The CDR3 is 13 residues long. The germline gives CDR1 WNHNN, CDR2 SYGVQD (reference sequence). Here the CDR3 DNA reads TGCGCCAGCAGTGGGACCCCATCCGGGGAGCTGTTTTTT. Its translation: CASSGTPSGELFF.

The chain uses TRBV18 and TRBJ1-2; no definite D call. The germline V gene has CDR1 KGHSH and CDR2 LQKENI. There are 13 residues in the CDR3. Trimming stripped 6 bases from V and 5 bases from J, with 13 bases between. The CDR3 loop is CASSSDGAYGYTF. Written as DNA, the CDR3 is TGTGCCAGCTCTTCGGACGGAGCATATGGCTACACCTTC.

This chain links TRBV18 with TRBJ1-1; weak D call: TRBD1 (5 bases). Trimming left V 4 bases short and J 1 base short, with 10 bases between. This CDR3 comprises 14 residues. The germline CDR1 and CDR2 sequences are KGHSH and LQKENI. The CDR3 DNA reads TGTGCCAGCTCACTCCCGACAGAGAACACTGAAGCTTTCTTT. This translates into CASSLPTENTEAFF. The full variable domain, rest sourced from reference TRBV18 and TRBJ1-1, is NAGVMQNPRHLVRRRGQEARLRCSPMKGHSHVYWYRQLPEEGLKFMVYLQKENIIDESGMPKERFSAEFPKEGPSILRIQQVVRGDSAAYFCASSLPTENTEAFFGQGTRLTVV.

This sequence joins TRBV6-5 and TRBJ1-1; D is ambiguous. Germline V gene lookup returns CDR1 MNHEY and CDR2 SVGAGI. V dropped 5 bases and J dropped 3 bases, with 13 bases sitting between them. The CDR3 has 14 amino acids. CDR3 in DNA: TGTGCCAGCAGTCTGACATCCGGGGACACTGAAGCTTTCTTT. The encoded protein is CASSLTSGDTEAFF.

The V and J genes are TRBV6-5 and TRBJ2-4; no clear D gene. The germline V gene encodes CDR1 MNHEY and CDR2 SVGAGI. V was cut by 2 bases and J by 2 bases, with 10 bases left in between. CDR3 size: 15 residues. The DNA for the CDR3 is TGTGCCAGCAGTTACCTCCCTCGGACCAAAAACATTCAGTACTTC. Protein sequence: CASSYLPRTKNIQYF.

V and J are TRBV21-1 and TRBJ2-2; the table names TRBD2, a call not compared with the DNA. TRBV21-1 is assigned pseudogene status. The CDR3 totals 17 residues. The CDR3 nucleotides are TGTGCCAGCAGCCCCACGTGGACTAGCGGGACCGGCGGGGAGCTGTTTTTT. This codes for CASSPTWTSGTGGELFF.

The chain uses TRBV5-6 and TRBJ2-5; D may match TRBD1 or TRBD2 (5 bases each). Trimming stripped 1 base from V and 9 bases from J, with 19 bases between. CDR1 and CDR2 from the germline V gene are SGHDT and YYEEEE. The length of the CDR3 is 15 residues. The CDR3 spells CASSLPGPPRGAQYF. The CDR3 bases are TGTGCCAGCAGCTTGCCGGGACCTCCGAGGGGAGCCCAGTACTTC.

The chain carries TRBV30 and TRBJ1-3; D ambiguous. Trimming shortened V by 0 bases and J by 0 bases, and 3 bases separated the two germline ends. Germline loops: CDR1 GTSNPN, CDR2 SVGIG (reference sequence). This CDR3 is 13 amino acids long. Here the CDR3 DNA reads TGTGCCTGGAGTGTCAACTCTGGAAACACCATATATTTT. It specifies CAWSVNSGNTIYF.

This rearrangement joins TRBV5-6 to TRBJ2-3, with TRBD1 matching 7 bases. The CDR3 is 15 amino acids. The J segment lost 1 base and the V segment lost 0 bases, leaving 2 bases of the junction unmatched. Germline CDR1 reads SGHDT; CDR2 reads YYEEEE. The CDR3: CASSLGQGGTDTQYF. In DNA form, the CDR3 reads TGTGCCAGCAGCTTGGGACAGGGAGGCACAGATACGCAGTATTTT.

The CDR3 region is CASSRKGTLTGELFF. CDR3 nucleotide sequence: TGTGCCAGCAGCAGAAAAGGGACACTGACCGGGGAGCTGTTTTTT. The chain couples TRBV7-9 to TRBJ2-2; D is perhaps TRBD1 (6 bases). The germline V and J ends were trimmed by 5 bases and 5 bases, with 15 bases remaining between them. This CDR3 is built from 15 residues. Germline CDR1 SEHNR, CDR2 FQNEAQ (reference sequence).

The CDR3 protein is CASSEGSLYTEAFF. The CDR3 DNA follows: TGTGCCAGCAGTGAAGGGTCATTATACACTGAAGCTTTCTTT. The chain combines TRBV2 with TRBJ1-1; no clear D gene. CDR3 length equals 14 residues. V lost 1 base to trimming and J lost 3 bases, with 9 bases between them. Germline assignment: CDR1 SNHLY and CDR2 FYNNEI.

The chain is built from TRBV10-3 and TRBJ1-2; D is ambiguous. CDR3 length: 14 residues. CDR1 is ENHRY, CDR2 SYGVKD, per germline. V lost 3 bases, J lost 4 bases, and 12 bases lay in between. CDR3 protein: CAISEFEGGYGYTF. The CDR3 coding sequence is TGTGCCATCAGTGAATTTGAGGGCGGCTATGGCTACACCTTC.

In its sample, this clone was seen once. The CDR3 DNA follows: TGTGCCAGCAGTTCAGGGCAGGGTTATAATTCACCCCTCCACTTT. It is translated as CASSSGQGYNSPLHF. V is TRBV6-5 and J is TRBJ1-6; maybe TRBD1 (5 bases). The CDR3 has 15 residues. Germline CDR1 MNHEY, CDR2 SVGAGI. V was trimmed by 4 bases and J by 4 bases, leaving 11 bases between them.

This chain links TRBV6-5 with TRBJ2-2; 8 bases agree with TRBD1. V lost 7 bases, J lost 3 bases, and 7 bases stayed unmatched. This CDR3 spans 15 amino acids. In germline, CDR1 is MNHEY, CDR2 SVGAGI. The CDR3 here is CASIKPTGDTGELFF. The CDR3 nucleotides read TGTGCCAGCATTAAGCCGACAGGGGACACCGGGGAGCTGTTTTTT.

The chain couples TRBV18 to TRBJ1-6, with 8 bases identical to TRBD1. The J segment lost 7 bases and the V segment lost 6 bases, leaving 8 bases of the junction unmatched. CDR3 length equals 15 residues. Germline V gene sequence: CDR1 KGHSH, CDR2 LQKENI. CDR3 residues: CASSLETGENSPLHF. The CDR3 DNA reads TGTGCCAGCTCCCTGGAGACAGGGGAGAATTCACCCCTCCACTTT.

This chain uses TRBV6-2 or TRBV6-3 with TRBJ2-7; a possible D gene is TRBD2 (6 bases). V was pared by 4 bases and J by 3 bases, with 10 bases between. This CDR3 has 13 amino acids. Germline lookup yields CDR1 MNHEY and CDR2 SVGEGT. This CDR3 is CASSFGSYYEQYF. The CDR3 region has the DNA TGTGCCAGCAGTTTCGGGAGTTACTACGAGCAGTACTTC.

This clone was observed a single time. V usage is TRBV6-5 and J usage is TRBJ1-1, with D perhaps matching TRBD1 (5 bases). Looked up from germline, CDR1 is MNHEY and CDR2 is SVGAGI. CDR3 length: 14 amino acids. Trimming pared 6 bases from V and 2 bases from J, leaving 13 bases between. The CDR3 reads CASRPGPRNTEAFF. CDR3 sequence (DNA): TGTGCCAGCAGACCGGGACCAAGAAACACTGAAGCTTTCTTT.

This clone was counted a single time. The chain links TRBV4-2 to TRBJ1-1; possible D gene TRBD1, 5 bases. Germline V gene sequence: CDR1 LGHNA, CDR2 YNFKEQ. The CDR3 length is 14 residues. Trimming removed 1 base from V and 5 bases from J, with 11 bases in between. The CDR3 loop is CASSQAWGGTEAFF. The CDR3 bases are TGTGCCAGCAGCCAAGCTTGGGGGGGGACTGAAGCTTTCTTT.

The V call is TRBV30, the J call TRBJ1-2; D remains ambiguous. The V end lost 0 bases, the J end lost 8 bases, and 7 bases lay between the germline ends. Germline V CDR1 and CDR2: GTSNPN, SVGIG (reference sequence). The CDR3 runs 11 residues. The CDR3 is CAWSVSRGYTF. In DNA, the CDR3 is TGTGCCTGGAGTGTGAGTAGAGGCTACACCTTC.